The 25 T cell receptor beta chains in this list originate from one sample, sequenced in a study of T cells in Graves' hyperthyroidism and ophthalmopathy (dated by TCRdb to about 2019). Library construction relied on multiplex PCR. The sample was run on an Illumina HiSeq 2000. Amplification of TCR beta CDR3 regions was carried out from RNA transcripts. The first round of RT-PCR for the TCR CDR3 was performed with the HTBI primer set and the Qiagen OneStep RT-PCR kit. Using fastp trimming at Q25 and MiXCR clonotype assembly, TCRdb reanalyzed the public sequencing data and kept in-frame beta chains. Rows are unified per CDR3 protein, each entry keeping the most common DNA and genes. This sample is represented by a few hundred thousand distinct CDR3 sequences; less than 20% of them were singletons. 40% of the sample is in the top ten clones. The specimen was blood. The receptors were gathered from a young man with Graves' ophthalmopathy.

This clonotype was seen a handful of times. The chain employs TRBV5-8 and TRBJ2-7; D may be TRBD1 (6 bases). CDR3 size: 15 residues. Germline V CDR1 and CDR2: SGHTS, YDEGEE. The V and J ends lost 4 bases and 8 bases respectively, with 22 bases between them. CDR3 bases: TGTGCCAGCAGCCTAAGTCCGGGACACGGGTTCCAGCAGTACTTC. It codes for CASSLSPGHGFQQYF. The full variable domain, rest sourced from reference TRBV5-8 and TRBJ2-7, is EAGVTQSPTHLIKTRGQQATLRCSPISGHTSVYWYQQALGLGLQFLLWYDEGEERNRGNFPPRFSGRQFPNYSSELNVNALELEDSALYLCASSLSPGHGFQQYFGPGTRLTVT.

This clonotype was picked up many times. The gene calls are TRBV20-1 and TRBJ1-2; tentative D call: TRBD1 (6 bases). Trimming shortened V by 0 bases and J by 5 bases, and 19 bases separated the two germline ends. CDR3 length equals 16 residues. The germline V gene encodes CDR1 DFQATT and CDR2 SNEGSKA (reference sequence). This CDR3 reads CSARDLGAGALYGYTF. The CDR3 DNA sequence: TGCAGTGCTAGAGATCTTGGGGCAGGGGCCCTATATGGCTACACCTTC.

This clonotype was recorded many times. V gene TRBV20-1 combines with J gene TRBJ2-3; maybe TRBD1 (5 bases). Looked up from germline, CDR1 is DFQATT and CDR2 is SNEGSKA (reference sequence). This CDR3 contains 13 residues. Trimming cost V 5 bases and J 3 bases, with 12 bases left between them. The CDR3 DNA is TGCAGTGCTCCTTGGACACTGACAGATACGCAGTATTTT. Translated: CSAPWTLTDTQYF.

The chain couples TRBV25-1 to TRBJ2-7; D is unresolved. This CDR3 has 12 amino acids. Germline CDR1 reads MGHDK; CDR2 reads SYGVNS. The V end lost 9 bases, the J end lost 3 bases, and 12 bases lay between the germline ends. The CDR3 region is CASQPANYEQYF. As DNA, the CDR3 is TGTGCCAGTCAGCCAGCGAACTACGAGCAGTACTTC.

The chain uses TRBV2 and TRBJ2-6; 7 nucleotides agree with TRBD1. The CDR3 is made up of 16 amino acids. V dropped 6 bases and J dropped 2; count of bases not matched to a gene: 7. The germline V gene encodes CDR1 SNHLY and CDR2 FYNNEI. CDR3 protein: CASRHLGTAGANVLTF. The CDR3 nucleotides are TGTGCCAGCAGGCACTTAGGGACAGCTGGGGCCAACGTCCTGACTTTC. Full variable domain (remainder filled in from reference TRBV2 and TRBJ2-6): EPEVTQTPSHQVTQMGQEVILRCVPISNHLYFYWYRQILGQKVEFLVSFYNNEISEKSEIFDDQFSVERPDGSNFTLKIRSTKLEDSAMYFCASRHLGTAGANVLTFGAGSRLTVL.

This chain uses TRBV6-1 with TRBJ2-7; no clear D gene. With 5 bases removed from V and 6 bases from J, the gap between germline ends came to 11 bases. The germline V gene has CDR1 MNHNS and CDR2 SASEGT. This CDR3 has 12 residues. The CDR3 region has the DNA TGTGCCAGCAGTTCAATTATGAGCGAGCAGTACTTC. Amino acid sequence: CASSSIMSEQYF.

This clonotype was seen ten or more times. The J gene is TRBJ1-5, the V gene TRBV3-1; possible D gene TRBD1, 5 bases. Trimming took off 0 bases at V and 6 bases at J, with 12 bases between the two ends. This CDR3 region has 15 residues. Germline V CDR1 and CDR2: LGHDT, YNNKEL (reference sequence). DNA for the CDR3: TGTGCCAGCAGCCAAGATTGGGGGAAGCGTCAGCCCCAGCATTTT. Amino acid sequence: CASSQDWGKRQPQHF.

V usage is TRBV5-6 and J usage is TRBJ2-2; the D gene is possibly TRBD2 (6 bases). The CDR3 is made up of 15 amino acids. CDR1 is SGHDT, CDR2 YYEEEE, per germline. V gave up 4 bases and J gave up 2 bases, with 12 bases separating them. CDR3 DNA: TGTGCCAGCAGCCCCGGGACTTCAAACACCGGGGAGCTGTTTTTT. Translating it yields CASSPGTSNTGELFF.

In regard to this clonotype: Because it lacks the conserved phenylalanine or tryptophan at the end, this CDR3 is likely a read error. The V call is TRBV20-1, the J call TRBJ2-5; 9 bases match TRBD2. The germline gives CDR1 DFQATT, CDR2 SNEGSKA (reference sequence). The junction had 19 bases not matched to a gene; V was cut back by 6 bases and J by 2 bases. The CDR3 totals 18 residues. Written as DNA, the CDR3 is TGCAGTGCCGATCTGAGCGGGGGGCTCTTAGGTCCTCAAGAGACCCAGTACCTC. Translating it yields CSADLSGGLLGPQETQYL.

This clonotype came up many times. Here the CDR3 reads CSARKAATNYGYTF. The DNA for the CDR3 is TGCAGTGCTAGAAAGGCAGCAACTAACTATGGCTACACCTTC. The rearrangement uses TRBV20-1 and TRBJ1-2; no clear D gene. Trimming removed 2 bases from V and 0 bases from J, with 10 bases in between. The germline V gene has CDR1 DFQATT and CDR2 SNEGSKA (reference sequence). The CDR3 runs 14 residues.

This chain joins TRBV20-1 and TRBJ1-4, with no clear D. V lost 0 bases to trimming and J lost 6 bases, with 11 bases between them. Germline CDR1 reads DFQATT; CDR2 reads SNEGSKA (reference sequence). The CDR3 runs to 14 residues. This chain's CDR3 is CSARDHGHDEKLFF. The CDR3 coding sequence is TGCAGTGCTAGAGATCACGGGCACGATGAAAAACTGTTTTTT.

This clonotype was picked up a small number of times. The chain uses TRBV3-1 and TRBJ2-2; 8 nucleotides match TRBD1. Germline V gene data show CDR1 as LGHDT and CDR2 as YNNKEL (reference sequence). J gave up 4 bases and V 6 bases, and 1 base lay outside the gene matches. The length of the CDR3 is 13 residues. DNA of the CDR3: TGTGCCAGCAGACAGGGGGGCACCGGGGAGCTGTTTTTT. Its protein product is CASRQGGTGELFF.

The genes are TRBV20-1 and TRBJ2-3; TRBD2 matches 11 bases. Germline V CDR1 and CDR2: DFQATT, SNEGSKA (reference sequence). The length of the CDR3 is 14 residues. Germline trimming cut 5 bases from V and 3 bases from J; bases unmatched to any gene: 4. CDR3 region: CSAALAGGTDTQYF. CDR3 DNA: TGCAGTGCTGCATTAGCGGGGGGGACAGATACGCAGTATTTT.

This clonotype was seen ten or more times. The J gene is TRBJ2-5, the V gene TRBV28; 14 bases align to TRBD2. CDR3 length: 15 amino acids. Germline V CDR1 and CDR2: MDHEN, SYDVKM. V trimming: 8 bases; J trimming: 4 bases; junction bases outside the gene matches: 6. CDR3 in amino acids: CASLTSGGEGETQYF. The CDR3 DNA is TGTGCCAGCCTGACTAGCGGGGGGGAAGGAGAGACCCAGTACTTC. The full variable domain, completed using reference TRBV28 and TRBJ2-5, is DVKVTQSSRYLVKRTGEKVFLECVQDMDHENMFWYRQDPGLGLRLIYFSYDVKMKEKGDIPEGYSVSREKKERFSLILESASTNQTSMYLCASLTSGGEGETQYFGPGTRLLVL.

The V call is TRBV18, the J call TRBJ1-4, with D possibly TRBD1 on 5 matching bases. CDR1 is KGHSH, CDR2 LQKENI, per germline. The CDR3 totals 14 residues. Trimming took off 2 bases at V and 2 bases at J, with 6 bases between the two ends. CDR3 in DNA: TGTGCCAGCTCACCAGGGACTACTAATGAAAAACTGTTTTTT. Translated: CASSPGTTNEKLFF.

The sample holds many counts of this clonotype. This chain links TRBV5-1 with TRBJ2-3; D might be TRBD2 (6 bases). V was cut by 5 bases and J by 5 bases, with 18 bases left in between. The CDR3 totals 15 residues. From germline, CDR1 is SGHRS and CDR2 YFSETQ. The CDR3 DNA is TGCGCCAGCAGTACGGGGGAACGGGAGATAGATACGCAGTATTTT. It specifies CASSTGEREIDTQYF.

This clonotype has ten or more counts. The rearrangement uses TRBV2 and TRBJ1-6; 10 nucleotides agree with TRBD1. The CDR3 runs to 15 residues. Trimming cost V 1 base and J 9 bases; bases outside gene matches: 3. The germline V gene has CDR1 SNHLY and CDR2 FYNNEI. In DNA, the CDR3 is TGTGCCAGCAGTGAAGGGGACAGGGGCATTTCACCCCTCCACTTT. It is translated as CASSEGDRGISPLHF.

This clonotype was detected many times. The V gene is TRBV2, the J gene TRBJ2-1; D perhaps matches TRBD1 (5 bases). The CDR3 loop spans 14 amino acids. The V gene lost 4 bases and the J gene lost 5 bases, with 12 bases spanning the gap. CDR1 is SNHLY, CDR2 FYNNEI, per germline. The DNA of the CDR3 is TGTGCCAGCAGTGTTCAGGGAAGAGACAATGAGCAGTTCTTC. Protein: CASSVQGRDNEQFF.

The rearrangement joins TRBV7-6 to TRBJ1-5; no reliable D call. Trimming took 5 bases from V and 7 from J, leaving 18 bases between them. Germline CDR1 and CDR2: SGHVS and FNYEAQ. CDR3 length: 15 amino acids. CDR3 sequence: CASSRWAGAGQPQHF. CDR3 nucleotides: TGTGCCAGCAGCAGATGGGCAGGAGCCGGGCAGCCCCAGCATTTT.

The gene calls are TRBV19 and TRBJ1-2; D remains ambiguous. The V end was cut by 1 base, the J end by 1 base, with 13 bases between. Germline V gene sequence: CDR1 LNHDA, CDR2 SQIVND (reference sequence). This CDR3 is built from 16 residues. The CDR3 region has the DNA TGTGCCAGTAGTATAGTAAGCCGGAACCTTAACTATGGCTACACCTTC. It is translated as CASSIVSRNLNYGYTF.

The chain links TRBV6-2 or TRBV6-3 to TRBJ2-1; tentative D call: TRBD2 (5 bases). Looked up from germline, CDR1 is MNHEY and CDR2 is SVGEGT. Trimming cost V 5 bases and J 3 bases, with 14 bases left between them. The CDR3 loop spans 15 amino acids. CDR3 residues: CASSGEGIYYNEQFF. The CDR3 DNA sequence: TGTGCCAGCAGTGGAGAGGGAATTTACTACAATGAGCAGTTCTTC.

In its sample, this clonotype was seen a few times. This chain connects TRBV9 to TRBJ2-1; D is undetermined. Germline lookup yields CDR1 SGDLS and CDR2 YYNGEE. CDR3 length: 13 residues. Trimming pared 1 base from V and 5 bases from J, leaving 7 bases between. The CDR3 DNA follows: TGTGCCAGCAGCGTATTAAACGACAATGAGCAGTTCTTC. This codes for CASSVLNDNEQFF.

The chain joins TRBV5-1 to TRBJ2-5; 8 nucleotides align to TRBD1. Trimming cost V 5 bases and J 4 bases; bases outside gene matches: 7. Germline V CDR1 and CDR2: SGHRS, YFSETQ. This CDR3 has 14 residues. This CDR3 reads CASSWTGMGETQYF. CDR3 in DNA: TGCGCCAGCAGTTGGACAGGGATGGGAGAGACCCAGTACTTC.

This clonotype was observed many times. This chain joins TRBV5-1 and TRBJ2-3; 7 positions match TRBD2. The V gene end was trimmed by 4 bases and the J gene end by 1 base; junction bases not matched to a gene: 6. From germline, CDR1 is SGHRS and CDR2 YFSETQ. CDR3 length equals 15 residues. CDR3 sequence reads: CASSPGLAGTDTQYF. For the CDR3, the DNA is TGCGCCAGCAGCCCGGGCCTAGCGGGCACAGATACGCAGTATTTT.

The CDR3: CASSLRLAGGQGETQYF. The CDR3 DNA reads TGTGCCAGCAGCTTGAGACTAGCGGGGGGGCAGGGGGAGACCCAGTACTTC. The rearrangement joins TRBV7-6 to TRBJ2-5; 14 nucleotides match TRBD2. V lost 3 bases, J lost 5 bases, and 8 bases stayed unmatched. Per the germline V gene, CDR1 is SGHVS and CDR2 is FNYEAQ. The CDR3 is 17 residues long.